This T cell receptor (beta chain) came from a study of T cell responses to AZD1222 COVID-19 vaccine. Germline CDR1 and CDR2: SGHTA and FQGNSA. The CDR3 has 16 amino acids. Deletions cut 1 base from V and 5 bases from J, with 16 bases between. The method was immunoSEQ multiplex PCR; TCRdb's version includes in-frame clones alone and lacks a portion of them. In the table there are some 170,000 clones, about 89% of which are singletons. This clone is a singleton in its sample. This chain links TRBV7-2 with TRBJ2-3, with TRBD2 as a possible D gene (7 bases). The sequences come from peripheral blood, collected on day 0 of AZD1222 vaccination. The sequence was collected from an adult in good health. In DNA form, the CDR3 reads TGTGCCAGCAGCTTAGAAAGGACTAGGGGGAAAGATACGCAGTATTTT. This codes for CASSLERTRGKDTQYF.